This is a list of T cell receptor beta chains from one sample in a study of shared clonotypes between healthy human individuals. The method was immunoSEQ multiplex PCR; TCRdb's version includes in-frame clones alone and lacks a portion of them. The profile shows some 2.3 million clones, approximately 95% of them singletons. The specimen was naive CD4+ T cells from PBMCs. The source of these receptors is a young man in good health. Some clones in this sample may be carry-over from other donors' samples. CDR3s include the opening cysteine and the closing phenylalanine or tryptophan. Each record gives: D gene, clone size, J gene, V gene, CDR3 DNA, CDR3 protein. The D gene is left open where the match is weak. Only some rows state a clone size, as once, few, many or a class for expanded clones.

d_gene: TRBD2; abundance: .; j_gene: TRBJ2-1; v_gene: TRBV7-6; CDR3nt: TGTGCCAGCAGCTTACCTCCGGGGCGGGAGGGCAATCATGAGCAGTTCTTC; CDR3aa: CASSLPPGREGNHEQFF
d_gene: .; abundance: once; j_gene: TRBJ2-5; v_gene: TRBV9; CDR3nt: TGTGCCAGCAGCTCTCGGACCGGGACCCCTCAAGAGACCCAGTACTTC; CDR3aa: CASSSRTGTPQETQYF
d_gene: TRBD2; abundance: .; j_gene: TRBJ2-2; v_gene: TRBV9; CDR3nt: TGTGCCAGCAGCATCACTAGCGGGAGCGACACCGGGGAGCTGTTTTTT; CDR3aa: CASSITSGSDTGELFF
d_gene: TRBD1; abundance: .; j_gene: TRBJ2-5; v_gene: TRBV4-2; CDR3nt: TGTGCCAGCAGCTCGCGGACAGGGGGCGCGGAGACCCAGTACTTC; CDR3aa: CASSSRTGGAETQYF
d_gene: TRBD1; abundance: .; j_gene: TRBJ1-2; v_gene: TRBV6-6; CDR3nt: TGTGCCAGCAGTTCCACGACAGGGATGGATGGCTACACCTTC; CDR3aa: CASSSTTGMDGYTF
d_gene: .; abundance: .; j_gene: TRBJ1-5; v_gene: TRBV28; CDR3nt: TGTGCCAGCAGTTTACTAGGGCGCAATCAGCCCCAGCATTTT; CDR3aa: CASSLLGRNQPQHF
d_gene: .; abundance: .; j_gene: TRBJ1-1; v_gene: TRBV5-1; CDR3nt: TGCGCCAGCAGCTTGGTCAGTGAGAACACTGAAGCTTTCTTT; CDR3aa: CASSLVSENTEAFF
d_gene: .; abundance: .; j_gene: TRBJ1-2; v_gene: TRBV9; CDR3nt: TGTGCCAGCAGCGCCCGGGACACTACCCCCACAATCGGCTACACCTTC; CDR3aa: CASSARDTTPTIGYTF
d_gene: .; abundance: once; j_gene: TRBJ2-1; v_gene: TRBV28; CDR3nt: TGTGCCAGCAATCCCAGAACAGGGACCAATGAGCAGTTCTTC; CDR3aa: CASNPRTGTNEQFF
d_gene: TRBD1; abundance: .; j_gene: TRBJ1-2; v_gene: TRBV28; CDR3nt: TGTGCCAGCAGTCCTGGGACAGGGTATGGCTACACCTTC; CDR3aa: CASSPGTGYGYTF